This T cell receptor (beta chain) appears in the sequencing data of a study of T cells in Graves' hyperthyroidism and ophthalmopathy (dated by TCRdb to about 2019). Regarding the complete study: Peripheral blood was sampled at the time of initial diagnosis, prior to any treatment. Following sampling, methimazole starting at 30 mg daily was given to hyperthyroidism patients, and high-dose intravenous methylprednisolone was given to ophthalmopathy patients. An independent validation cohort of under 20 hyperthyroidism patients and 17 patients who later progressed to ophthalmopathy tested prospective prediction of ophthalmopathy. To identify TCR V-J signatures that set the groups apart, the researchers used a discovery cohort of about a hundred patients, made up of under 45 with Graves' ophthalmopathy and about 55 with stable Graves' hyperthyroidism. The study also compared thyroid tissue and blood T-cell repertoires from a handful of Graves' hyperthyroidism patients. TCR Vbeta CDR3 sequencing of around 130 peripheral blood samples (43 ophthalmopathy, roughly 74 hyperthyroidism and roughly 17 progressor patients) is reported in the paper. The approximately 100 discovery patients were divided at random into training and test sets in a 7:3 ratio.

The research as a whole found: Most expanded thyroid clonotypes (frequency above 0.001) were also detected in blood, a finding suggesting that blood repertoires may reflect thyroid immune responses. In cross-validation, a model built on a 13 V-J signature told ophthalmopathy apart from stable hyperthyroidism with approximately 90% sensitivity and about 81% specificity, and in testing the same model reached 80%/75%. Sample size was not statistically predetermined, and investigators were not blinded to group allocation. During validation, the model predicted progression to ophthalmopathy a median of around 6 months ahead of onset, with more than 60% sensitivity and almost 75% specificity.

This clonotype showed up many times. Its cognate antigen has yet to be identified. One end of the junction is discordant with germline, which a read error may explain. Moderately to severely active disease, a Clinical Activity Score of at least 3, a NOSPECS grade of at least 4, and a duration under 3 months were present in ophthalmopathy patients. Any patient with an uncontrolled infection, another autoimmune disease, pregnancy or lactation was excluded. Diagnoses were established on the basis of clinical symptoms, serum thyroxine and TRAb, thyroid ultrasound, and orbital computed tomography. PBMCs were isolated from 10 ml of fresh peripheral blood by Ficoll-Paque density gradient centrifugation. Trizol reagent was used to extract total RNA, and RNA quality was then checked on an Agilent 2100 Bioanalyzer. The cysteine opens and the phenylalanine closes a CDR3 of 16 amino acids. Kept here is only the CDR3 DNA, which spans 48 bases and is read in frame from base 1. The germline V gene (reference sequence) gives CDR1 as SEHNR and CDR2 as FQNEAQ.

The TCR beta CDR3 regions were amplified from the RNA transcripts. A first-round RT-PCR of the TCR CDR3 used the HTBI primer set with the Qiagen OneStep RT-PCR kit. The libraries were constructed in a second round of multiplex PCR and then size-selected and purified. Libraries were sequenced paired-end with 100 bp reads on an Illumina HiSeq2000. The original pipeline was this. SOAPnuke was used to process the raw data, removing reads that contained adapters or uncalled bases, had a mean Phred below 15, or lacked an exact match to the constant primer or identifier. High-quality paired reads were merged with COPE v1.2.5, and unique nucleotide sequences were defined as clonotypes. MiTCR v1.1 was used to align clonotypes to the IMGT TRBV, TRBD and TRBJ reference segments. Analysis was restricted to V-J combinations with a frequency above 0.0001, which covered roughly 99% of repertoires. The TCS score was defined as the ratio of F50 (clonal expansion) to E x V (chaos), calculated using BLOSUM62-based TCRdist between CDR3 peptides within each V-J. Welch's t-statistics and random forest reduced roughly 530 V-J features to 10 to 15, which were used in a naive Bayes classifier (R e1071). In TCRdb, the public reads were trimmed at Q25 with fastp and aligned with MiXCR, with productive beta chains retained. Rows with a matching CDR3 protein are joined into one entry that keeps the most common DNA and genes. TCRdb, not the original authors, processed these V and J calls. This sample has approximately 410,000 distinct CDR3 sequences in its table, and roughly 15% of those were observed once. About 13% of the sample is in the top ten clones.

Sequencing was carried out using blood. The receptor's source is a man younger than 30 with Graves' ophthalmopathy. The chain is encoded by TRBV7-9 joined to TRBJ2-5; 9 bases in between match TRBD2. The DNA is TGTGCCAGCAACTTAGGGCAGACTAGCGGACAAGAGACCCAGTACTTC. This gives the protein CASNLGQTSGQETQYF.